This T cell receptor beta chain appears in the sequencing data of a study of cytomegalovirus exposure and HLA in healthy donors. Study-wide results and limits: In vitro assays verified that a few CMV-associated chains recognized CMV antigens specifically. Cytomegalovirus association was assigned to some 160 TCR beta chains.

Germline assignment: CDR1 ENHRY and CDR2 SYGVKD. The ends were cut back, 8 bases at V and 3 bases at J, with 20 bases in the middle. The CDR3 has 16 amino acids. A word on this clone: Its target is unknown.

Sequencing used immunoSEQ multiplex PCR; TCRdb keeps in-frame clones, though not all of them. The sample includes some 220,000 clones, around nine tenths of them seen just once. This TCR derives from a woman aged 18-29 years in good health and CMV-seronegative. The chain links TRBV10-3 to TRBJ1-3; TRBD1 is a possible D gene (6 bases). The sample consisted of PBMCs. This CDR3 reads CAIRGAGFKSGNTIYF. The CDR3 nucleotides read TGTGCCATCCGGGGGGCTGGTTTCAAGAGTGGAAACACCATATATTTT.